This is a list of T cell receptor beta chains from one sample in a study of cytomegalovirus exposure and HLA in healthy donors. Some clones are missing from TCRdb's copy, which holds only in-frame ones; the method was immunoSEQ multiplex PCR. The sample holds roughly 150,000 clones, around 90% seen once. The source material was PBMCs. The source of these receptors is a man in his late teens or twenties in good health and CMV-seronegative. CDR3s include the opening cysteine and the closing phenylalanine or tryptophan. Fields, in order: clone size, J gene, V gene, D gene, CDR3 DNA, CDR3 protein. The D gene is left open where the match is weak. The size of a clone is reported for some rows only, either as once, few or many, or as a class for expanded clones.

NA | TRBJ1-5 | TRBV6-1 | NA | TGTGCCAGCAGTAAGGACATAAGCAATCAGCCCCAGCATTTT | CASSKDISNQPQHF
NA | TRBJ2-1 | TRBV29-1 | TRBD2 | TGCAGCGTTGACTGGATAGCGGGGGGCAATGAGCAGTTCTTC | CSVDWIAGGNEQFF
NA | TRBJ1-6 | TRBV5-4 | TRBD1 | TGTGCCAGCAGCTCCCGCTCCAGGGGGCCGAATTCACCCCTCCACTTT | CASSSRSRGPNSPLHF
NA | TRBJ1-2 | TRBV6-5 | NA | TGTGCCAGCAGTCACACAGGGTTGGATGGCTACACCTTC | CASSHTGLDGYTF
NA | TRBJ2-1 | TRBV15 | TRBD2 | TGTGCCACCAGCAGAGATCGACTAGCCTCCAATGAGCAGTTCTTC | CATSRDRLASNEQFF
few | TRBJ1-1 | TRBV5-8 | NA | TGTGCCAGCAGCCCCGGACAGTACACTGAAGCTTTCTTT | CASSPGQYTEAFF
NA | TRBJ2-2 | TRBV19 | TRBD2 | TGTGCCAGTAGTATAGTAGGAATAGCGGGATACACCGGGGAGCTGTTTTTT | CASSIVGIAGYTGELFF
NA | TRBJ2-3 | TRBV6-5 | NA | TGTGCCAGCAGTTACACGGGGGATTACGCAGATACGCAGTATTTT | CASSYTGDYADTQYF
NA | TRBJ2-7 | TRBV4-1 | TRBD2 | TGCGCCAGCAGCCACCAAGCCCGCGGGGGGGCCTACGAGCAGTACTTC | CASSHQARGGAYEQYF
NA | TRBJ2-1 | TRBV10-1 | NA | TGCGCCAGCAGTGAGTCGTGGCAGGCCTACAATGAGCAGTTCTTC | CASSESWQAYNEQFF
NA | TRBJ1-2 | TRBV9 | NA | TGTGCCAGCAGCGTAGGAGGCGGTGGCTACACCTTC | CASSVGGGGYTF
NA | TRBJ2-1 | TRBV6-5 | NA | TGTGCCAGCAGTTACTCAGGGGACAATGAGCAGTTCTTC | CASSYSGDNEQFF
NA | TRBJ1-5 | TRBV5-6 | NA | TGTGCCAGCAGCTTGACACGATACAGGGTATCGCATCAGCCCCAGCATTTT | CASSLTRYRVSHQPQHF
NA | TRBJ2-1 | TRBV27 | TRBD1 | TGTGCCAGCAGTTCCCATGGGACAGGCTCCTACAATGAGCAGTTCTTC | CASSSHGTGSYNEQFF
NA | TRBJ2-7 | TRBV4-1 | NA | TGCGCCAGCAGCCATGAGGGAAACGCATACGAGCAGTACTTC | CASSHEGNAYEQYF
NA | TRBJ2-5 | TRBV29-1 | TRBD2 | TGCAGCGTTCATTCCATAGCGGGTCAAGAGACCCAGTACTTC | CSVHSIAGQETQYF
NA | TRBJ1-5 | TRBV28 | NA | TGTGCCAGCAGTTCCTACCGGGGGTCGGGCCAGCCCCAGCATTTT | CASSSYRGSGQPQHF
NA | TRBJ1-2 | TRBV5-4 | TRBD1 | TGTGCCAGCAGCCAACCGGGACAGGGTGACTATGGCTACACCTTC | CASSQPGQGDYGYTF
NA | TRBJ2-5 | TRBV7-9 | TRBD1 | TGTGCCAGCAGCTTAACGACAGGGGCCAGAGAGACCCAGTACTTC | CASSLTTGARETQYF
NA | TRBJ2-1 | TRBV5-1 | NA | TGCGCCAGCAGCCTTGCGGCCGTTGAGGGTATGAATGAGCAGTTCTTC | CASSLAAVEGMNEQFF
NA | TRBJ2-3 | TRBV19 | TRBD2 | TGTGCCAGTAGCCTCCATATACCGGGACTAGCGAAGGATACGCAGTATTTT | CASSLHIPGLAKDTQYF
NA | TRBJ2-3 | TRBV7-6 | TRBD1 | TGTGCCAGCAGCTTTTCAGGGGGAGCAACAGATACGCAGTATTTT | CASSFSGGATDTQYF
NA | TRBJ1-1 | TRBV5-1 | NA | TGCGCCAGCAGCTTGGAAGGGACTTCTGAAGCTTTCTTT | CASSLEGTSEAFF
NA | TRBJ2-7 | TRBV7-6 | TRBD1 | TGTGCCAGCAGCGCCATGGACAGGGCCTACGAGCAGTACTTC | CASSAMDRAYEQYF
NA | TRBJ2-1 | TRBV27 | TRBD1 | TGTGCCAGCAGTTCAGACAGGGGGGCTCAGTTCTTC | CASSSDRGAQFF
NA | TRBJ1-1 | TRBV9 | NA | TGTGCCAGCAGCGCGCCGTCTATGAACACTGAAGCTTTCTTT | CASSAPSMNTEAFF
NA | TRBJ1-2 | TRBV29-1 | TRBD1 | TGCAGCGCCGGACAGGGGGCTCAGGACTATGGCTACACCTTC | CSAGQGAQDYGYTF